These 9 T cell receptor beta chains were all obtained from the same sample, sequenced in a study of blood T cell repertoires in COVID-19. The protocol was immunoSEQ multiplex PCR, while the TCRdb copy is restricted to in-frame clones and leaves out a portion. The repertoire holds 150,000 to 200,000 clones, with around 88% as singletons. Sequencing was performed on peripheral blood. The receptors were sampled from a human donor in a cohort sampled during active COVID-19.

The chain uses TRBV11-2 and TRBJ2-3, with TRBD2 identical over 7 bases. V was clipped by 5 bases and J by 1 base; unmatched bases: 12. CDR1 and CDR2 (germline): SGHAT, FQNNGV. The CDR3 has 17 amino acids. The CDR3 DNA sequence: TGTGCCAGCAGCCCCCGCCGCCGGGACTACCGCACAGATACGCAGTATTTT. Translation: CASSPRRRDYRTDTQYF.

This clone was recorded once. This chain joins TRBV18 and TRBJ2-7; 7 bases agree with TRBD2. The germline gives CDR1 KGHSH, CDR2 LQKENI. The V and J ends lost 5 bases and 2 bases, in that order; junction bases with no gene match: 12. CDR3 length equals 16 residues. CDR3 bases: TGTGCCAGCTCATACAACGGAATAGCGGGTACCTACGAGCAGTACTTC. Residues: CASSYNGIAGTYEQYF.

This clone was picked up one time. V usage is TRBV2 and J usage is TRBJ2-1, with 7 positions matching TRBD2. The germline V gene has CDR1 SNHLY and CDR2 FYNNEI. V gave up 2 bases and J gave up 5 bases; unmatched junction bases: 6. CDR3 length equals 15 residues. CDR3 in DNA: TGTGCCAGCAGTGAAAGGCTAGCGGCCAACAATGAGCAGTTCTTC. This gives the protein CASSERLAANNEQFF.

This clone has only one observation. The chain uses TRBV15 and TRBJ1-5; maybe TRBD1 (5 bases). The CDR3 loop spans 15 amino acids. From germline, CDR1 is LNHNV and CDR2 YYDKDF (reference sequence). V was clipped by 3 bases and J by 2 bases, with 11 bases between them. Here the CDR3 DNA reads TGTGCCACCAGCAGCTTCATAGGGGGCAATCAGCCCCAGCATTTT. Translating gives CATSSFIGGNQPQHF.

CDR3 residues: CASTPAGGWGTYEQYF. The CDR3 DNA is TGTGCCAGCACCCCGGCCGGTGGCTGGGGGACATACGAGCAGTACTTC. The chain combines TRBV27 with TRBJ2-7; D possibly corresponds to TRBD1 (6 bases). V was clipped by 7 bases and J by 4 bases, with 23 bases between them. Germline V gene sequence: CDR1 MNHEY, CDR2 SMNVEV (reference sequence). The CDR3 runs 16 residues.

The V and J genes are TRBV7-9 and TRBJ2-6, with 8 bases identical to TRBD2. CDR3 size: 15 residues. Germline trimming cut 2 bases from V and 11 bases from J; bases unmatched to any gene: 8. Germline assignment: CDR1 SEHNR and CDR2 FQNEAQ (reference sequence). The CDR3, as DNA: TGTGCCAGCAGCTTACCCTTCGGGCGGGGGGACGTCCTGACTTTC. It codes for CASSLPFGRGDVLTF.

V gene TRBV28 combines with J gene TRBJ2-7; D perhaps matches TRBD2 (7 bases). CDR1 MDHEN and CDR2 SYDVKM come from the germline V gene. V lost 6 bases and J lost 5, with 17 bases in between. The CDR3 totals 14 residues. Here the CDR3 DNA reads TGTGCCAGCAGGGGGGGGGCAGGGTTCGACGAGCAGTACTTC. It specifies CASRGGAGFDEQYF. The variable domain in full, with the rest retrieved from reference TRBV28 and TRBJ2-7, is DVKVTQSSRYLVKRTGEKVFLECVQDMDHENMFWYRQDPGLGLRLIYFSYDVKMKEKGDIPEGYSVSREKKERFSLILESASTNQTSMYLCASRGGAGFDEQYFGPGTRLTVT.

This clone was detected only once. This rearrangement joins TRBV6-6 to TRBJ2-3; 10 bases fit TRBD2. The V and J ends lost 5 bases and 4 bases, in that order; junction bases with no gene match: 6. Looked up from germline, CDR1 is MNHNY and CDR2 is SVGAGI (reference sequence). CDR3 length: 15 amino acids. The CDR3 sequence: CASSLQAGGADTQYF. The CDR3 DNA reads TGTGCCAGCAGTCTCCAAGCGGGAGGGGCAGATACGCAGTATTTT.

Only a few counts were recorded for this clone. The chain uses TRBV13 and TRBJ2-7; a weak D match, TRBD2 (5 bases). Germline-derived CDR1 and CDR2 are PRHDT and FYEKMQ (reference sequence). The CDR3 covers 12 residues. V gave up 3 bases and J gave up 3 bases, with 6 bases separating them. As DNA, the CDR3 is TGTGCCAGCAGCTTCGGGATCTACGAGCAGTACTTC. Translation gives CASSFGIYEQYF.